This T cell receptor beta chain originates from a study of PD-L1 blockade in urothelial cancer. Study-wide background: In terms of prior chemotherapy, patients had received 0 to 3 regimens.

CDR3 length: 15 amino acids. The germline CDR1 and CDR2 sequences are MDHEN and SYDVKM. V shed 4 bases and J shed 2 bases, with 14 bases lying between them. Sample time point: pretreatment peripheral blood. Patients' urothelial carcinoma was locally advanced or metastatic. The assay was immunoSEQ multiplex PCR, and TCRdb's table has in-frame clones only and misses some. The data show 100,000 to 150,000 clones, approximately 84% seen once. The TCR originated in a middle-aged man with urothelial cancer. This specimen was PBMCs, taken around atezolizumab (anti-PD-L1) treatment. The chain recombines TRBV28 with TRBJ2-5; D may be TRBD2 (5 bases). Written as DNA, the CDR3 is TGTGCCAGCAGTTCCCCCGGACGGGGACAAGAGACCCAGTACTTC. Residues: CASSSPGRGQETQYF.